Shown below are 6 T cell receptor beta chains from a single sample sequenced in a study of T cell clones after liver transplantation. Libraries were prepared by immunoSEQ multiplex PCR; TCRdb keeps only in-frame clonotypes and omits some of them. Among approximately 11,000 clones, 60% to 85% were seen once, and the ten largest hold roughly 23%. The material sequenced was CD4+ T cells from blood, taken around 32 months after liver transplant. These receptors came from a human patient who received a liver transplant. Some of the T cells might come from the graft donor.

V and J are TRBV7-8 and TRBJ1-6; D possibly corresponds to TRBD1 (6 bases). Trimming took 5 bases from V and 3 from J, leaving 11 bases between them. CDR1 SGHVS and CDR2 FQNEAQ come from the germline V gene. The CDR3 extends over 15 amino acids. Here the CDR3 reads CASSHRQDYNSPLHF. Written as DNA, the CDR3 is TGTGCCAGCAGCCATAGACAGGACTATAATTCACCCCTCCACTTT.

J is TRBJ1-1 and V is TRBV7-8, with TRBD1 as a possible D gene (6 bases). Germline CDR1 is SGHVS and CDR2 is FQNEAQ. V shed 5 bases and J shed 0 bases, with 13 bases lying between them. This CDR3 spans 15 amino acids. CDR3 residues: CASSNTDSMNTEAFF. The CDR3 DNA reads TGTGCCAGCAGCAATACGGACAGCATGAACACTGAAGCTTTCTTT. The entire variable domain, with the rest obtained from reference TRBV7-8 and TRBJ1-1, is as follows: GAGVSQSPRYKVAKRGQDVALRCDPISGHVSLFWYQQALGQGPEFLTYFQNEAQLDKSGLPSDRFFAERPEGSVSTLKIQRTQQEDSAVYLCASSNTDSMNTEAFFGQGTRLTVV.

This clone has only a few counts. The chain recombines TRBV19 with TRBJ1-2; possibly TRBD1 for D (6 bases). V was cut by 6 bases and J by 4 bases, with 18 bases left in between. Germline CDR1 and CDR2: LNHDA and SQIVND (reference sequence). The CDR3 is made up of 15 amino acids. CDR3 nucleotide sequence: TGTGCCAGTAGCCCCGTGGGTGGGGGCGGCTATGGCTACACCTTC. Translated, it gives CASSPVGGGGYGYTF.

The chain recombines TRBV5-1 with TRBJ2-7, with 8 bases that match TRBD1. Germline V gene sequence: CDR1 SGHRS, CDR2 YFSETQ. The CDR3 covers 14 residues. After removal of 3 bases from V and 0 bases from J, the junction contained 2 bases not matched to a gene. The CDR3 region is CASSWDRSSYEQYF. Here the CDR3 DNA reads TGCGCCAGCAGCTGGGACAGGAGCTCCTACGAGCAGTACTTC.

The genes are TRBV10-3 and TRBJ2-2; 7 positions agree with TRBD1. The CDR3 spans 15 residues. The V gene's germline CDR1 is ENHRY and CDR2 SYGVKD. Trimming at V came to 5 bases and at J to 3 bases, leaving 6 bases not matched to a gene. The CDR3 protein is CAISRQGQDTGELFF. CDR3 nucleotides: TGTGCCATCAGTAGACAAGGACAGGACACCGGGGAGCTGTTTTTT.

The chain joins TRBV18 to TRBJ1-5; D is ambiguous. Germline values: CDR1 KGHSH, CDR2 LQKENI. Trimming removed 3 bases from V and 6 bases from J, with 6 bases in between. CDR3 length: 12 amino acids. The CDR3 DNA reads as TGTGCCAGCTCACCTGGGGTTCAGCCCCAGCATTTT. Translation gives CASSPGVQPQHF.